This TCR beta chain was retrieved from a study of regulatory T cells in long-lasting Graves disease. The CDR3 totals 13 residues. Trimming at V came to 7 bases and at J to 7 bases, leaving 7 bases not matched to a gene. CDR1 and CDR2 from the germline V gene are MNHEY and SVGEGT. Time point in this sample: newly diagnosed GD, antithyroid drugs for less than 3 months. PBMC RNA served as the TCR library source. The source of the patients was an endocrinology department in Xi'an, China. This clonotype was seen only a few times. What it binds is not known. Study-wide results and limits: Persistent patients shared about 2,800 public clonotypes among themselves. Newly diagnosed patients shared fewer, at some 900.

TCR beta libraries were built with iRepertoire HTBI primers and Arm-PCR of CDR3 regions. One entry per CDR3 protein, called by TCRdb with MiXCR from the multiplex PCR reads. Among some 250,000 distinct CDR3 sequences listed, about 20% were seen once. The sample was also reused in another study, on T cells in Graves' hyperthyroidism and ophthalmopathy. That work adds: Patients counted as stable if ophthalmopathy did not develop within 18 months. The HTBI primer set drove a first-round RT-PCR of the TCR CDR3.

The rearrangement links TRBV6-2 or TRBV6-3 to TRBJ1-2, with 9 positions matching TRBD1. The sequence was collected from a woman under 40 with Graves disease. The sample was peripheral blood mononuclear cells (PBMCs), taken at new diagnosis, from a patient treated with antithyroid drugs. The CDR3: CASNNRGLGGYTF. The CDR3 DNA follows: TGTGCCAGCAACAACAGGGGGCTTGGTGGCTACACCTTC.